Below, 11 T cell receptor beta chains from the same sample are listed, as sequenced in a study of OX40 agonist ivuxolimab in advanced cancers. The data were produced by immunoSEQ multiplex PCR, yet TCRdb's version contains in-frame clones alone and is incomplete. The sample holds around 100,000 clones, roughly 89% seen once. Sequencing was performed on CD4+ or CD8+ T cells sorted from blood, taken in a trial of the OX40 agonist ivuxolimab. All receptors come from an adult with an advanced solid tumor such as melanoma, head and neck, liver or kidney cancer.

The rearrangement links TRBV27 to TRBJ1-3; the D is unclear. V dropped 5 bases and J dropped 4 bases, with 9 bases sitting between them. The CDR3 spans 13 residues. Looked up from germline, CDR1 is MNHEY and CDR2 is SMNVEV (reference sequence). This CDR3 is CASSLAAGNTIYF. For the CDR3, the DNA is TGTGCCAGCAGTCTCGCGGCGGGAAACACCATATATTTT.

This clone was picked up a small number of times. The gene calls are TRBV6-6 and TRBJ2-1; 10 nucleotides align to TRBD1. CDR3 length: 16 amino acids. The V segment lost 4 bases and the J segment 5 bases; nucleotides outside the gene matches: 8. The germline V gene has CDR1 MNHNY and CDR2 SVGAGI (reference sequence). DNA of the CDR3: TGTGCCAGCAGTTCTTGGGGACAGGGGACGAACAATGAGCAGTTCTTC. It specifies CASSSWGQGTNNEQFF.

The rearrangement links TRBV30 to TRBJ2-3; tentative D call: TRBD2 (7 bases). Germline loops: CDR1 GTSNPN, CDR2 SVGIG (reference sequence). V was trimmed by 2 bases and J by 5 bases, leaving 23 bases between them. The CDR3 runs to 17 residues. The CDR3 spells CAWSTPLRTRGGDTQYF. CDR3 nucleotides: TGTGCCTGGAGTACTCCCTTAAGGACTAGAGGGGGAGATACGCAGTATTTT.

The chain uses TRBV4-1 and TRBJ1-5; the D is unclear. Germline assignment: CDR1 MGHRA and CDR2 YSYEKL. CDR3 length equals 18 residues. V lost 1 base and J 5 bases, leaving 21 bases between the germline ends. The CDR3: CASSQVLGSLTYHQPQHF. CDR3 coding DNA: TGCGCCAGCAGCCAAGTTTTGGGGTCCCTTACTTACCATCAGCCCCAGCATTTT.

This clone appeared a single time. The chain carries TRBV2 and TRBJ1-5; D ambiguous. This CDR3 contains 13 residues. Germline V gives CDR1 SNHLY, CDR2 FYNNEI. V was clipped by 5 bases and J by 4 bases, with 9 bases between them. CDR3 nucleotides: TGTGCCAGCAGTCCGGGGTGGAATCAGCCCCAGCATTTT. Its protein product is CASSPGWNQPQHF.

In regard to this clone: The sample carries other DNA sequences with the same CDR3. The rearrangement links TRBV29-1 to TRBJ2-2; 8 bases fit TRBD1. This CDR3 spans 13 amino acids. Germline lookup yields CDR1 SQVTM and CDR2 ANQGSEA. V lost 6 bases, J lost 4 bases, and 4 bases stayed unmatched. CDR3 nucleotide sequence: TGCAGCGTGAGGACAGGGACCACCGGGGAGCTGTTTTTT. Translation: CSVRTGTTGELFF.

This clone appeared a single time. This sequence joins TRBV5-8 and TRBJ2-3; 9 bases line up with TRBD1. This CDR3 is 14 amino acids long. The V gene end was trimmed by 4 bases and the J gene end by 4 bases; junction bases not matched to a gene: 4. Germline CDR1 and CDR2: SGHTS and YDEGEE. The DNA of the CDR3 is TGTGCCAGCAGCCGGGACAGGGAATCAGATACGCAGTATTTT. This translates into CASSRDRESDTQYF. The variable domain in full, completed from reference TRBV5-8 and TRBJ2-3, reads EAGVTQSPTHLIKTRGQQATLRCSPISGHTSVYWYQQALGLGLQFLLWYDEGEERNRGNFPPRFSGRQFPNYSSELNVNALELEDSALYLCASSRDRESDTQYFGPGTRLTVL.

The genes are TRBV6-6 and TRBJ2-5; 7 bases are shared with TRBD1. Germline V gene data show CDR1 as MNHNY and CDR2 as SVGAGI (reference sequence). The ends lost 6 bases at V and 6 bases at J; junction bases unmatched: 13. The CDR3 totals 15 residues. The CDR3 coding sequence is TGTGCCAGCAGCCCTACAGGGGTGTTCTTACAGACCCAGTACTTC. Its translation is CASSPTGVFLQTQYF.

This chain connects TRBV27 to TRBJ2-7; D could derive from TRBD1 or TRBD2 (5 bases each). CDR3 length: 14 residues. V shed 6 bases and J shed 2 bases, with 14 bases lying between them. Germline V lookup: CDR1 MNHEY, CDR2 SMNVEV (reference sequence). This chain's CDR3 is CASSHGGTTYEQYF. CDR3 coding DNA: TGTGCCAGCAGCCATGGGGGTACTACCTACGAGCAGTACTTC.

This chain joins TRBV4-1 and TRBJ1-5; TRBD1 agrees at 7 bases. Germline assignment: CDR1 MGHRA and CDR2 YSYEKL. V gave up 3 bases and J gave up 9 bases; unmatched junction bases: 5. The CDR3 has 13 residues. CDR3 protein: CASSQTGIWPQHF. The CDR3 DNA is TGCGCCAGCAGCCAGACAGGGATTTGGCCCCAGCATTTT.

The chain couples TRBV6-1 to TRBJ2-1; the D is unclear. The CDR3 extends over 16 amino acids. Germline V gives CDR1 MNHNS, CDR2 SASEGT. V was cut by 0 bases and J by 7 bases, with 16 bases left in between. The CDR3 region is CASSEAWGSTRNEQFF. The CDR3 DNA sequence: TGTGCCAGCAGTGAAGCATGGGGAAGCACCCGAAATGAGCAGTTCTTC.